These 9 T cell receptor beta chains were sequenced from one sample in a study of blood T cell repertoires in COVID-19. TCRdb's copy holds only in-frame clones and misses some; the assay was immunoSEQ multiplex PCR. The table has about 190,000 clones, approximately 90% seen once. Sequencing used PBMCs or T cells enriched from blood (not recorded which). Receptor source: a woman between 40 and 55 years old in a cohort exposed to, infected with or recovered from COVID-19 (not recorded which).

This rearrangement joins TRBV29-1 to TRBJ1-1, with D uncertain. The CDR3 contains 13 residues. Deletions cut 4 bases from V and 4 bases from J, with 13 bases between. Germline V gives CDR1 SQVTM, CDR2 ANQGSEA. CDR3 DNA: TGCAGCGTTGCGGAGGGTGAGGTCACTGAAGCTTTCTTT. It is translated as CSVAEGEVTEAFF.

The rearrangement uses TRBV6-5 and TRBJ1-2; a possible D gene is TRBD1 (6 bases). The germline V gene encodes CDR1 MNHEY and CDR2 SVGAGI. The length of the CDR3 is 13 residues. V was pared by 4 bases and J by 6 bases, with 12 bases between. The DNA of the CDR3 is TGTGCCAGCAGTTTTCCTTCAGGGGATGGCTACACCTTC. Its protein product is CASSFPSGDGYTF.

J is TRBJ1-3 and V is TRBV11-2; D ambiguous. Trimming removed 5 bases at V and 4 bases at J, with 6 bases between. This CDR3 has 12 amino acids. Looked up from germline, CDR1 is SGHAT and CDR2 is FQNNGV. The CDR3 loop is CASSLLGNTIYF. The CDR3 region has the DNA TGTGCCAGCAGCCTTCTGGGAAACACCATATATTTT.

The count of this clone is one. The chain carries TRBV28 and TRBJ1-1; 9 bases fit TRBD1. Germline V lookup: CDR1 MDHEN, CDR2 SYDVKM. The junction had 7 bases not matched to a gene; V was cut back by 6 bases and J by 11 bases. The CDR3 loop spans 12 amino acids. CDR3 in amino acids: CASRPRDRAAFF. CDR3 DNA sequence: TGTGCCAGCAGGCCAAGGGACAGGGCCGCTTTCTTT.

V and J are TRBV24-1 and TRBJ1-2; D possibly corresponds to TRBD1 (5 bases). This CDR3 comprises 12 residues. CDR1 and CDR2 from the germline V gene are KGHDR and SFDVKD. V gave up 7 bases and J gave up 6 bases, with 11 bases separating them. CDR3 bases: TGTGCCACCAGCCGGGCAGGGAATGGCTACACCTTC. Its translation: CATSRAGNGYTF.

The chain links TRBV9 to TRBJ1-2; the match to TRBD1 covers 7 bases. CDR3 length: 14 amino acids. From germline, CDR1 is SGDLS and CDR2 YYNGEE. The V gene end was trimmed by 4 bases and the J gene end by 8 bases; junction bases not matched to a gene: 11. The CDR3 DNA sequence: TGTGCCAGCAGCCTACAGCCGGGACAGCTAGGCTACACCTTC. Translated, it gives CASSLQPGQLGYTF.

This clone was picked up a small number of times. This sequence joins TRBV9 and TRBJ2-4, with 9 positions matching TRBD2. Trimming cost V 0 bases and J 0 bases; bases outside gene matches: 4. The CDR3 covers 17 residues. Germline values: CDR1 SGDLS, CDR2 YYNGEE. This CDR3 reads CASSVGLAEIAKNIQYF. The CDR3 nucleotides read TGTGCCAGCAGCGTAGGACTAGCGGAGATAGCCAAAAACATTCAGTACTTC.

The chain's CDR3 is CASSGQGPLRPQHF. CDR3 coding DNA: TGTGCCAGCAGCGGCCAGGGGCCGCTTAGGCCCCAGCATTTT. This rearrangement joins TRBV11-2 to TRBJ1-5, with TRBD1 as a possible D gene (6 bases). This CDR3 comprises 14 residues. Germline CDR1 SGHAT, CDR2 FQNNGV. Deletions cut 5 bases from V and 9 bases from J, with 17 bases between.

The rearrangement links TRBV2 to TRBJ1-5; D perhaps matches TRBD1 (6 bases). CDR3 length: 14 residues. With 7 bases removed from V and 5 bases from J, the gap between germline ends came to 15 bases. In germline, CDR1 is SNHLY, CDR2 FYNNEI. The CDR3 DNA follows: TGTGCCAGCACCGAGCAGACAGGCTATCAGCCCCAGCATTTT. Translation gives CASTEQTGYQPQHF.